This T cell receptor (beta chain) was sequenced for a study of cytomegalovirus exposure and HLA in healthy donors. The study ran its PCR with 60 Vbeta and 13 Jbeta primers. The table came from immunoSEQ multiplex PCR; TCRdb's copy has only in-frame clones and leaves some out. The sample table includes 60,000 to 90,000 clones. Trimming removed 3 bases from V and 0 bases from J, with 12 bases in between. Germline V gene sequence: CDR1 SGHRS, CDR2 YFSETQ. This CDR3 contains 15 residues. This receptor was taken from a woman aged 40-49 years in good health and CMV-seropositive. This chain links TRBV5-1 with TRBJ1-1; D may be TRBD1 (6 bases). The sequenced sample consisted of PBMCs. This CDR3 is CASSSKDSLNTEAFF. CDR3 DNA sequence: TGCGCCAGCAGCTCGAAGGACAGCTTGAACACTGAAGCTTTCTTT. Full variable domain (outside the CDR3, taken from reference TRBV5-1 and TRBJ1-1): KAGVTQTPRYLIKTRGQQVTLSCSPISGHRSVSWYQQTPGQGLQFLFEYFSETQRNKGNFPGRFSGRQFSNSRSEMNVSTLELGDSALYLCASSSKDSLNTEAFFGQGTRLTVV.